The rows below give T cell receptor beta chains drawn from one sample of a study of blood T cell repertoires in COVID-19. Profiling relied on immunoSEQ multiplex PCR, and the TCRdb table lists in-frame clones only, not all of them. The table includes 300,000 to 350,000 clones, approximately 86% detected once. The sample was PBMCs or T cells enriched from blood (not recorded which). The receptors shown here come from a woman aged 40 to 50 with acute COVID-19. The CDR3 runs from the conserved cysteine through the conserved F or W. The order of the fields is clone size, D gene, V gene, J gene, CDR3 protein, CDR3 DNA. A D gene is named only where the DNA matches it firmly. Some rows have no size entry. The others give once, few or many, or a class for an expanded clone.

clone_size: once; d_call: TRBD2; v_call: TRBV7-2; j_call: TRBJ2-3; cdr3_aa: CASSPRSGGGTDTQYF; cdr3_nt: TGTGCCAGCAGCCCCCGTTCGGGAGGGGGCACAGATACGCAGTATTTT
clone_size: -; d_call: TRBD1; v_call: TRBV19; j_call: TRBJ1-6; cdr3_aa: CASSIRDRGSPLHF; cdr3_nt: TGTGCCAGTAGTATCCGAGACAGGGGATCACCCCTCCACTTT
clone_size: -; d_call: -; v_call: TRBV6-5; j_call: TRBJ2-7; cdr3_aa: CASSSRDRTEQYF; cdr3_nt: TGTGCCAGCAGTTCCCGCGACAGAACCGAGCAGTACTTC
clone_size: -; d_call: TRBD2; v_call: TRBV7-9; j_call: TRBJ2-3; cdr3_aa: CASSSGLALSTDTQYF; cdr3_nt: TGTGCCAGCAGCTCGGGACTAGCGCTTAGCACAGATACGCAGTATTTT
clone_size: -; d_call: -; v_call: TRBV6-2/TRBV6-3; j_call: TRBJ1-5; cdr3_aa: CASSYFRSNQPQHF; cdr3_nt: TGTGCCAGCAGTTACTTCAGGAGCAATCAGCCCCAGCATTTT
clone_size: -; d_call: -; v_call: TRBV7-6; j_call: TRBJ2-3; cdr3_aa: CASSFSRGQDTQYF; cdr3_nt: TGTGCCAGCAGCTTCTCCCGGGGTCAAGATACGCAGTATTTT
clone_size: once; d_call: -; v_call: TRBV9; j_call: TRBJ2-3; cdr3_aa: CASSVAGRVSDTDTQYF; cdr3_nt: TGTGCCAGCAGCGTAGCTGGGCGGGTAAGCGACACAGATACGCAGTATTTT
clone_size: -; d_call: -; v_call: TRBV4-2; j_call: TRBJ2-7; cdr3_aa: CASSQDVAGREQYF; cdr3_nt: TGTGCCAGCAGCCAAGATGTGGCAGGGCGCGAGCAGTACTTC
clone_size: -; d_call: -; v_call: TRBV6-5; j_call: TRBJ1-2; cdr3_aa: CASKTGVRDGYTF; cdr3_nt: TGTGCCAGCAAGACAGGCGTAAGAGATGGCTACACCTTC
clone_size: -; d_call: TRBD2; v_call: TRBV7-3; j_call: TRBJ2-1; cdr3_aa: CASRSGSGGNEQFF; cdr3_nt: TGTGCCAGCAGGTCCGGTAGCGGGGGAAATGAGCAGTTCTTC
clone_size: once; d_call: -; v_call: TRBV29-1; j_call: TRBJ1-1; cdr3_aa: CSVAQKNTEAFF; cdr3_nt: TGCAGCGTGGCACAGAAAAACACTGAAGCTTTCTTT
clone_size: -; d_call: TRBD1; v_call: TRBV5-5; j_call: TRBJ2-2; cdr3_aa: CASSLRQGAGTGELFF; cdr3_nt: TGTGCCAGCAGCTTGAGGCAGGGGGCGGGTACCGGGGAGCTGTTTTTT
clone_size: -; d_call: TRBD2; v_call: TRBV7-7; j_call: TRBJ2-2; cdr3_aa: CASSLARGAGELFF; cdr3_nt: TGTGCTAGCAGCTTGGCCCGGGGGGCCGGGGAGCTGTTTTTT
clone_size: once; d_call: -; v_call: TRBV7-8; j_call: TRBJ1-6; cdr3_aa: CASSLFTDSPLHF; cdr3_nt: TGTGCCAGCAGCTTATTTACGGATTCACCCCTCCACTTT
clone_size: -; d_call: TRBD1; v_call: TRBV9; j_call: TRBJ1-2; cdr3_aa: CASSVDRDRVNFDYGYTF; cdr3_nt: TGTGCCAGCAGCGTAGACCGAGACAGGGTAAATTTTGACTATGGCTACACCTTC
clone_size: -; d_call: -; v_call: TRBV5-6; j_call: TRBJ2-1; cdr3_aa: CASSRGTYRDPYNEQFF; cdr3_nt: TGTGCCAGCAGCCGGGGAACATACAGGGACCCCTACAATGAGCAGTTCTTC
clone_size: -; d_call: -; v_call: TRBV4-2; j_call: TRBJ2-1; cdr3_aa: CASSQDRLASSYNEQFF; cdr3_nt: TGTGCCAGCAGCCAAGATCGGCTAGCTAGCTCCTACAATGAGCAGTTCTTC
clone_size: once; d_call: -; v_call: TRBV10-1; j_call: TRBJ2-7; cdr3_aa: CASNLQGDEQYF; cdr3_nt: TGCGCCAGCAATCTACAGGGAGACGAGCAGTACTTC
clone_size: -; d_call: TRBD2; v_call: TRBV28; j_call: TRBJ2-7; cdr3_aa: CASSLRIAGGHHEQYF; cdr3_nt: TGTGCCAGCAGTTTGAGGATAGCGGGAGGGCACCACGAGCAGTACTTC
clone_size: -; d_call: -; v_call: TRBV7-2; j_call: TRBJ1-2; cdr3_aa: CASSSRQETSGGYTF; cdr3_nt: TGTGCCAGCAGCTCCAGACAGGAGACCTCAGGAGGCTACACCTTC
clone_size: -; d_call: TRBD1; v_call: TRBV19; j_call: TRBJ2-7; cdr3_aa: CASSIHGQGAEQYF; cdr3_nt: TGTGCCAGTAGTATCCATGGCCAGGGGGCCGAGCAGTACTTC
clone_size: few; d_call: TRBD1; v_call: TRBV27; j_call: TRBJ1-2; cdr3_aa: CASSSLLQGVYGYTF; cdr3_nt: TGTGCCAGCAGTTCCTTATTACAGGGGGTTTATGGCTACACCTTC
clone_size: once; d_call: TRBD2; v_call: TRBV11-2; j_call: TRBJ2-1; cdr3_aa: CASKRKERLAALGNEQFF; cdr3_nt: TGTGCCAGCAAAAGAAAGGAAAGGCTAGCGGCCCTGGGGAATGAGCAGTTCTTC
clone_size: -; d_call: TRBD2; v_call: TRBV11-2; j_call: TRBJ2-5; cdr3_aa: CASSRGTSGTALQTQYF; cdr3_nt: TGTGCCAGCAGCCGAGGGACTAGCGGGACGGCCTTACAGACCCAGTACTTC
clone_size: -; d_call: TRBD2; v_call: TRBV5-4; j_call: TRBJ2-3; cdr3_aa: CASSSPLASGSTDTQYF; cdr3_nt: TGTGCCAGCAGCTCTCCCCTAGCGAGCGGGAGTACAGATACGCAGTATTTT
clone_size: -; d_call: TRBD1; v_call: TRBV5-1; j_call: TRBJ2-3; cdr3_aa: CASSPGQGSTDTQYF; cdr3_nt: TGCGCCAGCAGCCCAGGACAGGGCAGCACAGATACGCAGTATTTT
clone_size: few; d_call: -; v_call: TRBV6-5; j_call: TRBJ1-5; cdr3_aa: CASTGSQPQHF; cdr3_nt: TGTGCCAGCACGGGGAGTCAGCCCCAGCATTTT
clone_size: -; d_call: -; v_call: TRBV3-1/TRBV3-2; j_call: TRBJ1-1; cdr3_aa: CASRRGGDTEAFF; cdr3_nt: TGTGCCAGCAGACGGGGGGGTGACACTGAAGCTTTCTTT
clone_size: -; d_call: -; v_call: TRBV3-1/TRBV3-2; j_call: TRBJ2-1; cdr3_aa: CASSQLEYNEQFF; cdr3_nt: TGTGCCAGCAGCCAACTAGAATACAATGAGCAGTTCTTC
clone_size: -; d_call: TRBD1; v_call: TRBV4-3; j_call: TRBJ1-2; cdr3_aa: CASSPGDRVYGYTF; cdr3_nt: TGCGCCAGCAGCCCGGGGGACAGGGTCTATGGCTACACCTTC
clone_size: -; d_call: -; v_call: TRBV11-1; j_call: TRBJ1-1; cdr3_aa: CASSLSGALGTEAFF; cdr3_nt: TGTGCCAGCAGCTTATCTGGGGCCTTGGGCACTGAAGCTTTCTTT
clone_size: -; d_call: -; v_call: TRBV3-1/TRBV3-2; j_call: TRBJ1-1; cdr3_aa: CASSQDELQGGRPLSNTEAFF; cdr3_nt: TGTGCCAGCAGCCAAGATGAGTTACAGGGCGGCCGCCCTCTATCGAACACTGAAGCTTTCTTT
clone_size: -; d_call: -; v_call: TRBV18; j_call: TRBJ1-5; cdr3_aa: CASSPVGSNQPQHF; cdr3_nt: TGTGCCAGCTCACCTGTTGGCAGCAATCAGCCCCAGCATTTT
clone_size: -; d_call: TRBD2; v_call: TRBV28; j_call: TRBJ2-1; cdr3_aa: CASTGGGRGEQFF; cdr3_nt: TGTGCCTCCACGGGAGGGGGTCGTGGTGAGCAGTTCTTC
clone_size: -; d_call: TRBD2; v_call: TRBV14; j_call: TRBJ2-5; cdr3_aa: CASSRLAGNSQETQYF; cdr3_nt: TGTGCCAGCAGCCGCCTAGCGGGAAACTCTCAAGAGACCCAGTACTTC
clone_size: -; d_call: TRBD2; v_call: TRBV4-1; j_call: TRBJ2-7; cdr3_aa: CASSQDASGMGQYF; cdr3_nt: TGCGCCAGCAGCCAAGATGCTAGCGGGATGGGGCAGTACTTC
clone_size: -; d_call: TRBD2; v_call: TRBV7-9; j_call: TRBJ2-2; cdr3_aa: CASSPRGGTSIFGELFF; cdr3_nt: TGTGCCAGCAGCCCCCGAGGAGGGACTAGTATTTTCGGGGAGCTGTTTTTT
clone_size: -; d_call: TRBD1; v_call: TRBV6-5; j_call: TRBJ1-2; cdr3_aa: CASSRGQHLSYGYTF; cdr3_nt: TGTGCCAGCAGTAGGGGACAGCACCTCTCCTATGGCTACACCTTC
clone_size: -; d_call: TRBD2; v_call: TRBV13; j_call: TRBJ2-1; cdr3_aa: CASSLTSGGVSYNEQFF; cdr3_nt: TGTGCCAGCAGCTTAACTAGCGGGGGGGTTTCCTACAATGAGCAGTTCTTC
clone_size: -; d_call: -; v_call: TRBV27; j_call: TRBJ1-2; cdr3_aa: CASSLGQGYYGYTF; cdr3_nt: TGTGCCAGCAGTTTAGGGCAGGGGTACTATGGCTACACCTTC
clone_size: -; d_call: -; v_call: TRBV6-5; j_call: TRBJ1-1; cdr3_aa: CASSREGGRNTEAFF; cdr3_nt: TGTGCCAGCAGCCGCGAGGGGGGGCGGAACACTGAAGCTTTCTTT
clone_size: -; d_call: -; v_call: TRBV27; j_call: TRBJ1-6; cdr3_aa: CASSLLGGPNSPLHF; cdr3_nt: TGTGCCAGCAGTTTATTGGGCGGGCCCAATTCACCCCTCCACTTT
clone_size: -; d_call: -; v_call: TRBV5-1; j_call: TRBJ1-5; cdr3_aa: CASSPGGVGNQPQHF; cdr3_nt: TGCGCCAGCAGCCCTGGCGGGGTGGGAAATCAGCCCCAGCATTTT
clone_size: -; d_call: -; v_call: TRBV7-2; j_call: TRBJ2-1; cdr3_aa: CASSQEAISYNEQFF; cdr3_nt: TGTGCCAGCAGCCAAGAAGCAATATCCTACAATGAGCAGTTCTTC
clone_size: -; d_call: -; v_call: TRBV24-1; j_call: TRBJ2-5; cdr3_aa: CATSEHSQAGKETQYF; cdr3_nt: TGTGCCACCAGTGAACACTCTCAGGCAGGGAAAGAGACCCAGTACTTC
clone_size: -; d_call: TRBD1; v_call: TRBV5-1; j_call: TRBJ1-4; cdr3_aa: CASRPTGASNEKLFF; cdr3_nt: TGCGCCAGCAGACCCACAGGGGCCTCAAATGAAAAACTGTTTTTT
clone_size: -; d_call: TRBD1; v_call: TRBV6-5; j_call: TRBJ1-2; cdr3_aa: CASSRGTVGYGYTF; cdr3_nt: TGTGCCAGCAGTAGAGGGACAGTCGGCTATGGCTACACCTTC
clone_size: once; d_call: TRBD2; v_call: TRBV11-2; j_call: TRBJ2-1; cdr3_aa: CASSLEPAGYPFF; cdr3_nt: TGTGCCAGCAGCTTAGAACCAGCGGGATATCCGTTCTTC
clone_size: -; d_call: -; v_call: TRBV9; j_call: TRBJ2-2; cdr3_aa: CASSVLASGELFF; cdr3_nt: TGTGCCAGCAGCGTACTAGCCTCCGGGGAGCTGTTTTTT
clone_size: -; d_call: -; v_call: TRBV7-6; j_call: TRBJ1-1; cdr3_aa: CASSYGGTTEAFF; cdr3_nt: TGTGCCAGCAGCTACGGGGGTACCACTGAAGCTTTCTTT
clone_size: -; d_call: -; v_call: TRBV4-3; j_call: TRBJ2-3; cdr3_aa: CASSPKGRASDTQYF; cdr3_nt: TGCGCCAGCAGCCCCAAGGGTCGGGCTAGCGATACGCAGTATTTT
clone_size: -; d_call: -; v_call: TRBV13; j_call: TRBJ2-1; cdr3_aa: CASSPELGKNYNEQFF; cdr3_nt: TGTGCCAGCAGCCCAGAACTAGGGAAAAACTACAATGAGCAGTTCTTC
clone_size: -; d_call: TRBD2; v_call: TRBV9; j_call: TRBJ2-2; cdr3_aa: CASSGTSGRAPGELFF; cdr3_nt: TGTGCCAGCAGCGGCACTAGCGGGAGGGCCCCCGGGGAGCTGTTTTTT
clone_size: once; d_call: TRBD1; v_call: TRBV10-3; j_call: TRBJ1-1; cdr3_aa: CAISESRGYTEAFF; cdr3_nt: TGTGCCATCAGTGAGTCCAGGGGGTACACTGAAGCTTTCTTT
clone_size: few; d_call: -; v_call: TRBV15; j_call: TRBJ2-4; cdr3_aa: CATSRELTAYIQYF; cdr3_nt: TGTGCCACCAGCAGAGAACTGACAGCATACATTCAGTACTTC
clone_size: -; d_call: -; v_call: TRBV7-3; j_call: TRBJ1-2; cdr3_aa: CASSPQPEGGYTF; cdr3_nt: TGTGCCAGCAGCCCCCAACCCGAGGGCGGCTACACCTTC
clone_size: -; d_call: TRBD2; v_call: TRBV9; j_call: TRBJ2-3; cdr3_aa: CASSAQPSSGQSTDTQYF; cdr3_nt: TGTGCCAGCAGCGCCCAGCCGTCTAGCGGGCAAAGCACAGATACGCAGTATTTT
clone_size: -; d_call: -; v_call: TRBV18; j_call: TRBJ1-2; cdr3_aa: CASSLNAGNGYTF; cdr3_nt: TGTGCCAGCTCACTCAACGCAGGGAATGGCTACACCTTC